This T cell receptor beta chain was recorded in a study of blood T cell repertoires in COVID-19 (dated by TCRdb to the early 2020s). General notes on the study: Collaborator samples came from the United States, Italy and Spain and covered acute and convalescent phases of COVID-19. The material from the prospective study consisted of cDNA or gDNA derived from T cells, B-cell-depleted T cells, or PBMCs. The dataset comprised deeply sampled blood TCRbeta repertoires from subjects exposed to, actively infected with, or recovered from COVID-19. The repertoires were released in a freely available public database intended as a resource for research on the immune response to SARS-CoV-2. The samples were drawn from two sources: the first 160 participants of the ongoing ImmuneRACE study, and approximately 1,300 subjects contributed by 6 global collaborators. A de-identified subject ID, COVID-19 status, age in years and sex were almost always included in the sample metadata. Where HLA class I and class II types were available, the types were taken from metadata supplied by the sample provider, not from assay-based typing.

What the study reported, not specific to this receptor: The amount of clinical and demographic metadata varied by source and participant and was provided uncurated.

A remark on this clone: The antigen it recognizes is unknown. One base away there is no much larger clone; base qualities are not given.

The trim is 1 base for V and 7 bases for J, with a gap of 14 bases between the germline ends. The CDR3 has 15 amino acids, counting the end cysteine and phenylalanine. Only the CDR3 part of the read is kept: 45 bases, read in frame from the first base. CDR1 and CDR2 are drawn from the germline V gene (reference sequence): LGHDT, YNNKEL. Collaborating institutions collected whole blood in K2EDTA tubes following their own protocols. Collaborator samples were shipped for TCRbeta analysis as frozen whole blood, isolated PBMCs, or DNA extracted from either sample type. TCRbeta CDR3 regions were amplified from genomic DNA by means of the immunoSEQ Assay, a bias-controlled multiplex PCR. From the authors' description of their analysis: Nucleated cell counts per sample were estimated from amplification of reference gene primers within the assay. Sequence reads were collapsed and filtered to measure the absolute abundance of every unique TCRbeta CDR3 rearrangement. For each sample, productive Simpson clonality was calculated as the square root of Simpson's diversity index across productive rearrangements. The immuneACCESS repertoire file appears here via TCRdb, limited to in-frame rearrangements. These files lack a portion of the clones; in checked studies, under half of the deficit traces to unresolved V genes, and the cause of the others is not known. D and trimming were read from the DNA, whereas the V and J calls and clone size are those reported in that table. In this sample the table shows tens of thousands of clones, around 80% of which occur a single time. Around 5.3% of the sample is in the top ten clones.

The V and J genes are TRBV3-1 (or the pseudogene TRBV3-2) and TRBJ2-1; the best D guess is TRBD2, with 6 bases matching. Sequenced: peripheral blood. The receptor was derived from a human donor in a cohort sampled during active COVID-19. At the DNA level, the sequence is TGTGCCAGCAGCCAAGTGGTCGGAGGGCGGAATGAGCAGTTCTTC. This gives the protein CASSQVVGGRNEQFF.